This T cell receptor (beta chain) was sequenced in a study of blood T cells in healthy people across ages (dated by TCRdb to about 2015). Broadly, across the study: In model experiments, roughly one uniquely barcoded TCR beta cDNA molecule per two T cells was captured by template switching. Age-related changes in TCR beta repertoire diversity were measured in the study by deep sequencing normalized with unique cDNA molecular identifiers. Donors were grouped into four age groups: young (average roughly 17 years), middle-aged (39), aged (around 60) and long-lived (just over 80). To avoid experimental bias, donors of different ages were spread randomly across the sequencing lanes. Two additional independent replicas of 1 million unique cDNA reads from the same blood draw were analyzed for two donors (one aged 18 to 29 and one aged 80 or older). Study-wide findings and limitations: There was a strong correlation between observed TCR beta diversity and the percentage of naive T cells measured by flow cytometry. Total diversity estimates from one million sequenced T cells were considered lower bounds and underestimates. As age increased, observed TCR beta diversity per million T cells dropped in a roughly linear way, and a significant reduction was already evident by age 40. Conclusive comparison of naive and antigen-experienced compartments was prevented by the profiling of bulk unsorted PBMCs. The long-lived group showed more naive CD4+ T cells, fewer expanded clones and increased TCR diversity than the aged group, suggesting age selection. Because the CMV infection status of the donors was unknown, age-related changes in expanded clonotypes may potentially have been confounded.

A word on this clonotype: What this receptor recognizes is not known. No much larger clonotype is one base removed from it; base qualities were not supplied.

At the junction V is shortened by 2 bases and J by 6 bases; bases outside the gene matches: 8. The CDR3 contains 16 residues, cysteine and phenylalanine counted. Only the CDR3 portion is preserved as DNA: 48 bases, with reading frame beginning at the first base. CDR1 and CDR2 (MDHEN, SYDVKM) derive from the germline V gene. Donors were 40 or so systemically healthy Caucasian individuals from Russia aged roughly 6 to 95 years. Ten milliliters of peripheral blood were drawn from each donor into EDTA-treated Vacutainer tubes. Ficoll-Paque density-gradient centrifugation was used to isolate PBMCs, with at least 6.5 million per sample. Trizol reagent was used to extract total RNA from PBMCs, with at least 6 micrograms per sample. For every donor, flow cytometry on a PBMC aliquot measured the percentage of naive CD45RAhigh/CD27high T cells. The library came from 5' RACE. The instrument was an Illumina HiSeq 2500. A second roughly 6 to 12 cycle PCR used a sample-barcoded 5' primer and a J-beta primer mix. A unique molecular identifier was introduced onto each TCR beta cDNA molecule by a template-switch 5' adaptor carrying 12 random nucleotides. At least 2.5 million CDR3-containing paired-end reads were obtained from each sample. The Mint cDNA synthesis kit, primed by a TRBC-specific oligonucleotide, was used to synthesize first-strand cDNA from all RNA. Following uracil-DNA glycosylase treatment, all cDNA underwent a first 18-cycle PCR with the universal primers M1SS and BC2_uni_R. From the authors' description of their analysis: Normalization of each sample was performed by random selection of 1 million high-quality reads, each carrying a distinct molecular identifier. Instead of being binned into consensus sequences, reads with shared molecular identifiers were discarded. MiTCR, set to a Q25 quality threshold and the strictest error-elimination algorithm, was used for CDR3 identification, clonotype clustering and error correction. Lower-bound total TCR beta diversity was estimated with a nonparametric unseen species model using Euler transformation. The public reads were quality trimmed at Q25 with fastp and then assembled into clones with MiXCR by TCRdb, keeping productive beta chains. Each entry is one CDR3 protein sequence, shown with its most common DNA and genes. The V and J calls come from TCRdb's annotation, not from the publication. For this sample the table gives 1.5 million or so distinct CDR3 sequences, of which about 42% were detected only once. More than 4% of the sample lies in the top ten.

Sequencing was done on a sample of blood. The TCR sequence derives from a young woman in good health. The rearrangement combines TRBV28 with TRBJ2-1; a stretch of 9 junction bases matches TRBD1. The CDR3 loop reads CASSLGDREVRNEQFF. The nucleotide sequence reads TGTGCCAGCAGTTTAGGGGACAGGGAGGTCCGCAATGAGCAGTTCTTC.